This is a list of T cell receptor beta chains from one sample in a study of blood T cell repertoires in COVID-19. TCRdb keeps only in-frame clones here, not all; method: immunoSEQ multiplex PCR. The repertoire includes about 99,000 clones, around 90% of them detected once, and about 15% sits in the top ten. The material sequenced was peripheral blood. The receptor set was obtained from a woman aged 80 or over in a cohort sampled during active COVID-19. The CDR3 runs from the conserved cysteine through the conserved F or W. A D gene is named only where the DNA matches it firmly. Not all rows give a size; the values are once, few, many and, for expanded clones, a class.

.,.,TRBJ1-3,TRBV29-1,TGCAGCGTAACAAACAGGAACTCTGGAAACACCATATATTTT,CSVTNRNSGNTIYF
.,.,TRBJ1-5,TRBV5-4,TGTGCCAGCAGCACCGGGGGGCAGGGCAATCAGCCCCAGCATTTT,CASSTGGQGNQPQHF
.,.,TRBJ2-7,TRBV7-2,TGTGCCAGCAGCCCATATCAGGGTTCCTACGAGCAGTACTTC,CASSPYQGSYEQYF
.,TRBD1,TRBJ1-3,TRBV10-3,TGTGCCATCACTCAGGGGGCGAGCTCTGGAAACACCATATATTTT,CAITQGASSGNTIYF
.,.,TRBJ1-5,TRBV6-5,TGTGCCAGCACAACAGGGTCCCATCAGCCCCAGCATTTT,CASTTGSHQPQHF
.,TRBD2,TRBJ2-1,TRBV6-5,TGTGCCACCAAAACGGGACTAGCCTTCAATGAGCAGTTCTTC,CATKTGLAFNEQFF
.,.,TRBJ1-6,TRBV3-1/TRBV3-2,TGTGCCAGCAGCCAAGATACCGGTTCAAATTCACCCCTCCACTTT,CASSQDTGSNSPLHF
.,TRBD2,TRBJ2-7,TRBV5-6,TGTGCCAGCAGTCGGGAGGTATTAGGGCCAAACACCCAGTACTTC,CASSREVLGPNTQYF
.,.,TRBJ2-3,TRBV2,TGTGCCAGCAGAGCGGACCAGTCAGATACGCAGTATTTT,CASRADQSDTQYF
.,.,TRBJ2-2,TRBV3-1/TRBV3-2,TGTGCCAGCAGCCAATTCGGCGGGGAGCTGTTTTTT,CASSQFGGELFF
.,.,TRBJ2-5,TRBV7-6,TGTGCCAGCAGCTTACGACAGGAAGAGACCCAGTACTTC,CASSLRQEETQYF
.,TRBD2,TRBJ2-7,TRBV18,TGTGCCAGCTCACCACCGACTAGCGGGTTACCTACGAAGCAGTACTTC,CASSPPTSGLPTKQYF
.,.,TRBJ1-5,TRBV6-5,TGTGCCAGCAGCCTGACCGGGGAGGCTCAGCCCCAGCATTTT,CASSLTGEAQPQHF
.,.,TRBJ2-2,TRBV7-2,TGTGCCAGCAGCCCCATGACTAGTTCTTCCGGGGAGCTGTTTTTT,CASSPMTSSSGELFF
.,TRBD2,TRBJ2-1,TRBV2,TGTGCCAGCCTTGGACTAGCGGCCTTCAATGAGCAGTTCTTC,CASLGLAAFNEQFF
few,.,TRBJ2-7,TRBV7-9,TGTGCCAGCAGCCAAGGGACGGGACACCCACACTACGAGCAGTACTTC,CASSQGTGHPHYEQYF
.,TRBD1,TRBJ1-1,TRBV5-1,TGCGCCAGCAGCTTGTGGGGACAGGGGGTTGATGAAGCTTTCTTT,CASSLWGQGVDEAFF
.,.,TRBJ1-6,TRBV5-1,TGCGCCAGCAGCTTGCACGGGATTCATTTGAGCTCCTATAATTCACCCCTCCACTTT,CASSLHGIHLSSYNSPLHF
.,.,TRBJ1-3,TRBV6-5,TGTGCCACCCGACCAGGCCTCAGCTCTGGAAACACCATATATTTT,CATRPGLSSGNTIYF
.,.,TRBJ2-7,TRBV10-3,TGTGCCATCAGTGAGCGGACAGTTCTCGAGCAGTACTTC,CAISERTVLEQYF
.,TRBD1,TRBJ2-5,TRBV15,TGTGCCACCAGCAGAGATAAGGGGGCTGGAGAGACCCAGTACTTC,CATSRDKGAGETQYF
.,.,TRBJ2-7,TRBV30,TGTGCCTGGAGTCAGGTTGGTGGGGGGGGCGCGTACGAGCAGTACTTC,CAWSQVGGGGAYEQYF
.,.,TRBJ1-1,TRBV5-1,TGCGCCAGCAGTTTGGGGGCGAGGGAGAAAGCTTTCTTT,CASSLGAREKAFF
.,.,TRBJ1-4,TRBV19,TGTGCCAGTAGCAGGGATTTTAATGAAAAACTGTTTTTT,CASSRDFNEKLFF
.,.,TRBJ2-4,TRBV12-3/TRBV12-4,TGTGCCAGCACCACTAGCCGGGGCATTCAGTACTTC,CASTTSRGIQYF
.,.,TRBJ1-2,TRBV19,TGTGCCAGTAAGGTGGGGCTAAACGGCTACACCTTC,CASKVGLNGYTF
.,.,TRBJ1-5,TRBV3-1/TRBV3-2,TGTGCCAGCAGCCACGGGCTGACAGAGAATAGCAATCAGCCCCAGCATTTT,CASSHGLTENSNQPQHF
.,TRBD2,TRBJ2-3,TRBV14,TGTGCCAGCAGCCCCAGCGGGAGACCCCCAGATACGCAGTATTTT,CASSPSGRPPDTQYF
.,.,TRBJ1-5,TRBV18,TGTGCCAGCTCAGCGGACAGACAGAATCAGCCCCAGCATTTT,CASSADRQNQPQHF
.,TRBD2,TRBJ2-3,TRBV2,TGTGCCAGCAATAGCGGGCGAGGCACAGATACGCAGTATTTT,CASNSGRGTDTQYF
.,.,TRBJ2-2,TRBV6-5,TGTGCCAGCAGTTACTCGAGTCATTCCACCGGGGAGCTGTTTTTT,CASSYSSHSTGELFF
.,.,TRBJ1-2,TRBV7-2,TGTGCCAGCAGCGCATCCGGGACAAGCTATGGCTACACCTTC,CASSASGTSYGYTF
.,.,TRBJ2-1,TRBV15,TGTGCCACCAGCAGAGATTCGAGCTCCTACAATGAGCAGTTCTTC,CATSRDSSSYNEQFF
once,.,TRBJ1-1,TRBV5-1,TGCGCCAGCAGCTATCAGACAGCCAACACTGAAGCTTTCTTT,CASSYQTANTEAFF
.,.,TRBJ1-3,TRBV6-5,TGTGCCAGCAGGGCGACAGGAGAGGGAAACACCATATATTTT,CASRATGEGNTIYF
.,.,TRBJ1-1,TRBV3-1/TRBV3-2,TGTGCCAGCAGCCACAGTAACACTGAAGCTTTCTTT,CASSHSNTEAFF
.,.,TRBJ2-3,TRBV11-3,TGTGCCAGCAGCTCCTCTGGGGGGTACACAGATACGCAGTATTTT,CASSSSGGYTDTQYF
.,.,TRBJ2-6,TRBV10-3,TGTGCCATCAGTGAGGCTTGGGGCAGGTCTTCCTCTGGGGCCAACGTCCTGACTTTC,CAISEAWGRSSSGANVLTF
.,.,TRBJ2-5,TRBV3-1/TRBV3-2,TGTGCCAGCAGTCTTTTCACACTACAAGAGACCCAGTACTTC,CASSLFTLQETQYF